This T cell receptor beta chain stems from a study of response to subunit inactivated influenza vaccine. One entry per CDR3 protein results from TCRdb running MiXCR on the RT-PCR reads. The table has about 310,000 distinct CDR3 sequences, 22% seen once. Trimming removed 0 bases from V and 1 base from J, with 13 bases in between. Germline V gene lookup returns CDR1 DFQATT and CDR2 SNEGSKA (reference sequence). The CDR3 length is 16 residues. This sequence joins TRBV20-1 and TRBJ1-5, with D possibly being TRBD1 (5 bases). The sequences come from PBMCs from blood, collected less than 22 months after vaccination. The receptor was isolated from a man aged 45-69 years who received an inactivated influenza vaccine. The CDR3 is CSARDNTGRSNQPQHF. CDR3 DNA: TGCAGTGCTAGAGATAATACGGGACGGAGCAATCAGCCCCAGCATTTT.